Sequencing of this T cell receptor (beta chain) was carried out in a study of T cells in pancreatic ductal adenocarcinoma. Study observations and caveats: Unique clonotypes were approximately 8-fold more numerous in blood than in tumor. Tumor-versus-blood clonality comparisons may be biased toward lower tumor diversity. Mean clonality was roughly 0.1 in tumors and roughly 0.068 in blood, not significantly different. The resected pancreatic cancer cohort was biased toward the minority with early-stage disease.

The data were produced by immunoSEQ multiplex PCR, yet TCRdb's version contains in-frame clones alone and is incomplete. The sample lists just under 30,000 clones; more than 90% were seen once. No neoadjuvant therapy was given to the selected pancreatic ductal adenocarcinoma patients before their surgery. This clone appeared a single time. Its antigen is not known. This receptor was obtained from a human donor with pancreatic ductal adenocarcinoma. The sequencing input was PBMCs.

This CDR3 is CASSQGLAGGLYNEQFF. The CDR3 bases are TGCGCCAGCAGCCAAGGGCTAGCGGGAGGGCTTTACAATGAGCAGTTCTTC. J is TRBJ2-1 and V is TRBV4-3; 12 nucleotides align to TRBD2. The germline CDR1 and CDR2 sequences are LGHNA and YSLEER. The length of the CDR3 is 17 residues. After removal of 1 base from V and 4 bases from J, the junction contained 5 bases not matched to a gene.